One T cell receptor (beta chain) is described in this entry. What it binds is not known. Other DNA sequences in this sample translate to the same CDR3. The entry originates in a study of beta chain features in type 1 diabetes. Sorting of CD4+ naive, central memory, regulatory and stem cell-like memory cells was performed via CD45RO/CCR7/CD25/CD127/CD95/CD27. V trimming: 6 bases; J trimming: 3 bases; junction bases outside the gene matches: 6. Germline CDR1 reads MNHEY; CDR2 reads SVGAGI. The length of the CDR3 is 14 residues. Isolated RNA was reverse transcribed in full, so expressed TCRB transcripts were sequenced. TCRdb's copy holds only in-frame clones and misses some; the assay was immunoSEQ multiplex PCR. The data show about 930,000 clones, with roughly a sixth seen just once and 0.02% to 0.025% held by the top ten. Points from the study as a whole: In all four CD4+ subsets, TCRB CDR3 length was significantly, moderately reduced in type 1 diabetes. TCRB rearrangement may or may not be influenced by HLA type; here this remained unresolved.

Sequenced material: naive CD4+ T cells from blood. The origin of this receptor is a woman between 18 and 30 years old in good health. The rearrangement uses TRBV6-5 and TRBJ2-7, with 9 bases identical to TRBD1. This chain's CDR3 is CASSPGTGIYEQYF. As DNA, the CDR3 is TGTGCCAGCAGCCCCGGGACAGGGATCTACGAGCAGTACTTC.